These 4 T cell receptor beta chains originate from one sample sequenced in a study of vaccination and CD4 T cells after COVID-19. Sequence data for DNA of cultured CD4+ T cells were generated by the Oncomine TCR Beta short-read assay. Researchers extracted genomic DNA from CD4+ T cells that had been cultured. TCRdb re-called the PCR reads with MiXCR, one entry per CDR3 protein. The data contain thousands of distinct CDR3 sequences, 31% of them singletons. Their cognate antigens are unknown. As to treatment: approximately 9-day PBMC culture with coronavirus spike peptide pools or control peptides (ViraFEST assay). Pre-COVID-19 pandemic sampling (2011-2018) yielded the unexposed donor's CD4+ T cells. The sample was CD4+ T cells from blood, cultured in vitro. The receptor set was obtained from a human donor in good health.

This chain links TRBV24-1 with TRBJ1-1; tentatively, D is TRBD1 (5 bases). The V end was cut by 5 bases, the J end by 4 bases, with 16 bases between. Germline values: CDR1 KGHDR, CDR2 SFDVKD. The CDR3 runs 15 residues. CDR3 loop: CATSGAGIDGTEAFF. CDR3 bases: TGTGCCACCAGTGGGGCAGGGATTGATGGCACTGAAGCTTTCTTT.

The rearrangement uses TRBV29-1 and TRBJ2-5, with TRBD1 matching over 7 bases. The V gene's germline CDR1 is SQVTM and CDR2 ANQGSEA. V lost 4 bases, J lost 5 bases, and 13 bases stayed unmatched. The length of the CDR3 is 15 residues. Here the CDR3 DNA reads TGCAGCGTTGGACAATCGGGACAGTTTGGGGAGACCCAGTACTTC. It encodes CSVGQSGQFGETQYF.

This sequence joins TRBV20-1 and TRBJ2-3; D not resolved. V dropped 6 bases and J dropped 0 bases, with 13 bases sitting between them. The CDR3 sequence is 14 residues long. Per germline, CDR1 DFQATT and CDR2 SNEGSKA (reference sequence). CDR3 amino acids: CSARRLASTDTQYF. CDR3 bases: TGCAGTGCCAGGAGACTGGCTAGCACAGATACGCAGTATTTT.

This clonotype was recorded only once. The chain combines TRBV28 with TRBJ2-3; either TRBD1 or TRBD2 may fit D (5 bases each). Trimming left V 6 bases short and J 0 bases short, with 16 bases between. The CDR3 is 16 amino acids. In germline, CDR1 is MDHEN, CDR2 SYDVKM. The CDR3 DNA is TGTGCCAGCAGCGTACCCCCCGGGACCAGCACAGATACGCAGTATTTT. Protein: CASSVPPGTSTDTQYF.